Listed here are 3 T cell receptor beta chains from one sample, sequenced in a study of T cell responses to AZD1222 COVID-19 vaccine. Only in-frame clones appear in the TCRdb table, and some are missing; sequencing was by immunoSEQ multiplex PCR. The table shows roughly 150,000 clones, with about nine tenths occurring only once. Material: peripheral blood, obtained on day 0 of AZD1222 vaccination. Receptor source: an adult in good health.

V is TRBV27 and J is TRBJ2-1; D is tentatively TRBD1 or TRBD2 (6 bases each). This CDR3 region has 17 residues. CDR1 and CDR2 from the germline V gene are MNHEY and SMNVEV (reference sequence). Between the trimmed V and J ends, which lost 0 bases and 5 bases, there was a span of 17 bases. For the CDR3, the DNA is TGTGCCAGCAGTTTATCGGGGGGCCCACGGGCCGACAATGAGCAGTTCTTC. This codes for CASSLSGGPRADNEQFF.

This chain uses TRBV6-2 or TRBV6-3 with TRBJ2-3; 8 nucleotides align to TRBD1. The CDR3 has 16 amino acids. Germline loops: CDR1 MNHEY, CDR2 SVGEGT. V lost 1 base and J lost 2; bases outside the gene matches: 5. This chain's CDR3 is CASSYFRGPDTDTQYF. CDR3 nucleotides: TGTGCCAGCAGTTACTTCAGGGGGCCGGACACAGATACGCAGTATTTT.

The chain recombines TRBV7-2 with TRBJ2-3; D is unresolved. This CDR3 is 14 amino acids long. Germline V gene data show CDR1 as SGHTA and CDR2 as FQGNSA. Trimming took 1 base from V and 0 from J, leaving 5 bases between them. The CDR3 DNA is TGTGCCAGCAGCTTAGTTGCTAGCACAGATACGCAGTATTTT. This sequence encodes CASSLVASTDTQYF.